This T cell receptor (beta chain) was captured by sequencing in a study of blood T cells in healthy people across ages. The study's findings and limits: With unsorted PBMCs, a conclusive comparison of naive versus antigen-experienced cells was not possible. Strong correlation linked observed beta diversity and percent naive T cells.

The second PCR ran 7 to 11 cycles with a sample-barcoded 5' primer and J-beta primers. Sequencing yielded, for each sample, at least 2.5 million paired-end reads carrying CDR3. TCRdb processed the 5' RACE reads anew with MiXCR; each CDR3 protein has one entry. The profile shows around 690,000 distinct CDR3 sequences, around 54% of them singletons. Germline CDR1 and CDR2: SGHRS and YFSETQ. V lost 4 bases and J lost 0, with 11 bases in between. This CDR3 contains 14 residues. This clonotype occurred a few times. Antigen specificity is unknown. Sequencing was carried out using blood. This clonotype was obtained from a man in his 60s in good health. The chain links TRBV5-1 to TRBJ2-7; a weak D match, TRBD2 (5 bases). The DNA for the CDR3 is TGCGCCAGCAGCACGGACGGACTCTCCTACGAGCAGTACTTC. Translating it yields CASSTDGLSYEQYF.